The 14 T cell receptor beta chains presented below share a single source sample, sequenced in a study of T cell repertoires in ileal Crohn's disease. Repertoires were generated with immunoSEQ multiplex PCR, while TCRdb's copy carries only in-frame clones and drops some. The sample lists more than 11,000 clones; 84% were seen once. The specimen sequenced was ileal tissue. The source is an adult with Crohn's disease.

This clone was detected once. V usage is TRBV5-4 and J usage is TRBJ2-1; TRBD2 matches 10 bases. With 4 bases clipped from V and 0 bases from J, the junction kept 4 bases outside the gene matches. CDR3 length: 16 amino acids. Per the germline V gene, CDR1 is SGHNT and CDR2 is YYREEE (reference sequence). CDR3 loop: CASSPRTSGSYNEQFF. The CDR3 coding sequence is TGTGCCAGCAGCCCCAGGACTAGCGGCTCCTACAATGAGCAGTTCTTC.

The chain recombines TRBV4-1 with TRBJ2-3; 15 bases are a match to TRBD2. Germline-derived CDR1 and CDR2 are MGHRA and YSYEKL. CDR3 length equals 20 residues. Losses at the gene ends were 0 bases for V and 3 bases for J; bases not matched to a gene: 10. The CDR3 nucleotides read TGCGCCAGCAGCCAAGATCAGGGATGGGGACTAGCGGGGGGAACAGATACGCAGTATTTT. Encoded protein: CASSQDQGWGLAGGTDTQYF.

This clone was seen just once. The CDR3 protein is CASILGQGMVQPQHF. For the CDR3, the DNA is TGTGCCAGCATCTTAGGACAGGGAATGGTACAGCCCCAGCATTTT. The chain recombines TRBV27 with TRBJ1-5, with 8 positions matching TRBD1. The CDR3 consists of 15 residues. Germline V lookup: CDR1 MNHEY, CDR2 SMNVEV (reference sequence). After removal of 7 bases from V and 7 bases from J, the junction contained 12 bases not matched to a gene.

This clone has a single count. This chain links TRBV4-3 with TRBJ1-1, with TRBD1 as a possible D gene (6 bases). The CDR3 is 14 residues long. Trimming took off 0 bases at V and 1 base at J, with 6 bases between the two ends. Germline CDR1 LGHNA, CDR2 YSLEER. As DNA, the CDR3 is TGCGCCAGCAGCCAAGAAGGGGGGAACACTGAAGCTTTCTTT. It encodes CASSQEGGNTEAFF.

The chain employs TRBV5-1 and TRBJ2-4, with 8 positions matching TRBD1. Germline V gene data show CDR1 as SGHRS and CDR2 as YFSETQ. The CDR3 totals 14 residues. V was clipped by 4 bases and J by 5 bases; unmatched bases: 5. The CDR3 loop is CASSRQGSENIQYF. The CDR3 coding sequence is TGCGCCAGCAGCCGACAGGGGTCAGAAAACATTCAGTACTTC.

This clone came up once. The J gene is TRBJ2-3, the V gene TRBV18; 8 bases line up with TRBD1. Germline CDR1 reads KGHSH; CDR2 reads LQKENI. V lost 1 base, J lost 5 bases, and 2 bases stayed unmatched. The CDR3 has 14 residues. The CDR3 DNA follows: TGTGCCAGCTCACCACGACAGGGGAAAGATACGCAGTATTTT. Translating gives CASSPRQGKDTQYF.

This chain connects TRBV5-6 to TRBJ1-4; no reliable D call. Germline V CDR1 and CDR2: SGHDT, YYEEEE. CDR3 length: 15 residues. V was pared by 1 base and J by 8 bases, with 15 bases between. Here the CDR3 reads CASSLKSPMEEKLFF. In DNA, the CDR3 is TGTGCCAGCAGCTTGAAGAGCCCCATGGAGGAAAAACTGTTTTTT.

The CDR3: CASSLGVAGPPLQYF. CDR3 DNA: TGTGCCAGCAGCTTAGGAGTAGCGGGACCCCCTCTTCAGTATTTT. The rearrangement links TRBV11-2 to TRBJ2-3, with TRBD2 matching 8 bases. This CDR3 has 15 amino acids. Germline V gives CDR1 SGHAT, CDR2 FQNNGV. V lost 1 base, J lost 12 bases, and 12 bases stayed unmatched.

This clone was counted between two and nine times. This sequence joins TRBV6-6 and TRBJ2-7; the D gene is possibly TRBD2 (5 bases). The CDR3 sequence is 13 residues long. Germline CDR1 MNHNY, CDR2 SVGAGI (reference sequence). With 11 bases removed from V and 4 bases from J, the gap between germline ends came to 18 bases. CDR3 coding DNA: TGTGCCGTGAGCCGCCCAGAGGGTTACGAGCAGTACTTC. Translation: CAVSRPEGYEQYF.

CDR3 in amino acids: CASRPGSYNEQFF. In DNA form, the CDR3 reads TGCGCCAGCAGGCCCGGCTCCTACAATGAGCAGTTCTTC. The rearrangement links TRBV5-1 to TRBJ2-1; no clear D gene. This CDR3 spans 13 amino acids. Germline CDR1 and CDR2: SGHRS and YFSETQ. V was cut by 5 bases and J by 0 bases, with 6 bases left in between. The whole variable domain, filled in from reference TRBV5-1 and TRBJ2-1, reads KAGVTQTPRYLIKTRGQQVTLSCSPISGHRSVSWYQQTPGQGLQFLFEYFSETQRNKGNFPGRFSGRQFSNSRSEMNVSTLELGDSALYLCASRPGSYNEQFFGPGTRLTVL.

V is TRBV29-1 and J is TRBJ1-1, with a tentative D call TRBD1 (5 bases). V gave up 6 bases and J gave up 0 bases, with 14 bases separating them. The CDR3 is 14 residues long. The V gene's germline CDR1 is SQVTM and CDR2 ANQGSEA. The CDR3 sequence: CSVVRGGVNTEAFF. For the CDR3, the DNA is TGCAGCGTGGTCCGGGGGGGGGTGAACACTGAAGCTTTCTTT. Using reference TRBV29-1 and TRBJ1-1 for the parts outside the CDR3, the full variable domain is SAVISQKPSRDICQRGTSLTIQCQVDSQVTMMFWYRQQPGQSLTLIATANQGSEATYESGFVIDKFPISRPNLTFSTLTVSNMSPEDSSIYLCSVVRGGVNTEAFFGQGTRLTVV.

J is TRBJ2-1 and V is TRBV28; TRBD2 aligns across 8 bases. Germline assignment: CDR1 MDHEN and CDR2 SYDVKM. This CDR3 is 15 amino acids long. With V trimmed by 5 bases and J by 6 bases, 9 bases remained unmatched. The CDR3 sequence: CASSSIRGRLNEQFF. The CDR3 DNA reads TGTGCCAGCAGTAGCATACGCGGGAGGCTCAATGAGCAGTTCTTC.

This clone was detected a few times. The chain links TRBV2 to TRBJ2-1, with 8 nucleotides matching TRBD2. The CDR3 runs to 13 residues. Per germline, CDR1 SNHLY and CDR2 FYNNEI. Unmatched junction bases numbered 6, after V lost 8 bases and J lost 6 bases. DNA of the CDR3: TGTGCCAGCTCTGGGACTAGGGGCAATGAGCAGTTCTTC. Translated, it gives CASSGTRGNEQFF.

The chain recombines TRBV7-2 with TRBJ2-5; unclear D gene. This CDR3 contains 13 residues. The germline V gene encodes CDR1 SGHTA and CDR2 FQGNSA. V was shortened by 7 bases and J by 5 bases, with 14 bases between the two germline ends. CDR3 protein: CASTDTIRETQYF. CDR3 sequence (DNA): TGTGCCAGCACCGACACCATCCGGGAGACCCAGTACTTC.